A single sample is the source of the 3 T cell receptor beta chains below, sequenced in a study of cytomegalovirus exposure and HLA in healthy donors. PCR involved 60 Vbeta and 13 Jbeta primers. Libraries were prepared by immunoSEQ multiplex PCR; TCRdb keeps only in-frame clonotypes and omits some of them. The repertoire includes about 180,000 clones, more than 65% of them detected once, and 2% to 3% sits in the top ten. What was sequenced was PBMCs. These receptors came from a woman between 25 and 40 years old in good health and CMV-seropositive.

This clone was picked up a small number of times. At one boundary the junction diverges from the germline segment, which might be a read error. The V gene is TRBV7-9, the J gene TRBJ1-2; TRBD1 is a possible D gene (6 bases). Germline V gene data show CDR1 as SEHNR and CDR2 as FQNEAQ (reference sequence). This CDR3 region has 12 residues. CDR3 sequence reads: CASSSAGTRPSF. The CDR3 nucleotides are TGTGCCAGCAGCTCCGCCGGGACACGACCTTCCTTC.

This clone turned up a few times. V and J are TRBV7-9 and TRBJ1-1; unclear D gene. Between the trimmed V and J ends, which lost 3 bases and 0 bases, there was a span of 8 bases. Germline assignment: CDR1 SEHNR and CDR2 FQNEAQ (reference sequence). The CDR3 covers 14 residues. CDR3 residues: CASSFTGMNTEAFF. DNA for the CDR3: TGTGCCAGCAGCTTCACCGGGATGAACACTGAAGCTTTCTTT.

The J gene is TRBJ1-6, the V gene TRBV4-3; D call uncertain. Germline V lookup: CDR1 LGHNA, CDR2 YSLEER. V lost 3 bases and J lost 3, with 15 bases in between. The CDR3 has 17 residues. CDR3: CASSQGDLRFYNSPLHF. The DNA of the CDR3 is TGCGCCAGCAGCCAGGGAGATCTCAGATTCTATAATTCACCCCTCCACTTT.